The 27 T cell receptor beta chains below come from one sample, sequenced in a study of T cell responses to AZD1222 COVID-19 vaccine. Profiled with immunoSEQ multiplex PCR; TCRdb holds only in-frame clones, not every one. Of 150,000 to 200,000 clones listed, about nine tenths are singletons. The sequences come from peripheral blood, collected 28 days after the second AZD1222 dose. The source of these receptors is an adult who received the AZD1222 COVID-19 vaccine.

The V call is TRBV10-3, the J call TRBJ2-7; 9 bases fit TRBD2. The V gene end was trimmed by 0 bases and the J gene end by 6 bases; junction bases not matched to a gene: 6. The CDR3 totals 15 residues. The V gene's germline CDR1 is ENHRY and CDR2 SYGVKD. This chain's CDR3 is CAISESLAGVGEQYF. The CDR3 nucleotides are TGTGCCATCAGTGAGTCCTTAGCGGGGGTGGGCGAGCAGTACTTC.

The chain joins TRBV6-5 to TRBJ1-2; D remains ambiguous. This CDR3 is 13 amino acids long. CDR1 and CDR2 from the germline V gene are MNHEY and SVGAGI. The V end lost 7 bases, the J end lost 3 bases, and 12 bases lay between the germline ends. Here the CDR3 DNA reads TGTGCCAGCAAACGGGAAGTTGACTATGGCTACACCTTC. Translated, it gives CASKREVDYGYTF.

The chain has TRBV18 and TRBJ2-5, with a possible D match to TRBD1 (7 bases). The CDR3 runs to 13 residues. Germline assignment: CDR1 KGHSH and CDR2 LQKENI. Trimming stripped 3 bases from V and 5 bases from J, with 10 bases between. CDR3 region: CASSPRDSETQYF. CDR3 DNA sequence: TGTGCCAGCTCACCGCGGGACAGCGAGACCCAGTACTTC.

The rearrangement uses TRBV7-9 and TRBJ1-5, with a weak D call TRBD1 (5 bases). V lost 5 bases and J 6 bases, leaving 11 bases between the germline ends. The CDR3 is 13 residues long. The V gene's germline CDR1 is SEHNR and CDR2 FQNEAQ (reference sequence). The CDR3 protein is CASSPVGVQPQHF. The CDR3 DNA sequence: TGTGCCAGCAGCCCCGTGGGGGTTCAGCCCCAGCATTTT.

This chain uses TRBV9 with TRBJ1-1; no clear D gene. CDR3 length: 13 amino acids. Per germline, CDR1 SGDLS and CDR2 YYNGEE. V lost 0 bases, J lost 3 bases, and 6 bases lay in between. The DNA of the CDR3 is TGTGCCAGCAGCGTAGCCTACGACACTGAAGCTTTCTTT. It translates to CASSVAYDTEAFF.

The chain recombines TRBV5-1 with TRBJ2-1; 10 bases match TRBD1. CDR1 and CDR2 (germline): SGHRS, YFSETQ. With V trimmed by 3 bases and J by 5 bases, 2 bases remained unmatched. There are 14 residues in the CDR3. CDR3 in DNA: TGCGCCAGCAGCTGGGGACAGGGGAACAATGAGCAGTTCTTC. Its protein is CASSWGQGNNEQFF.

Here the CDR3 DNA reads TGTGCCAGCAGCAAGTCGACGCGGACCGAAAAGACCCAGTACTTC. Its protein is CASSKSTRTEKTQYF. J is TRBJ2-5 and V is TRBV27; D remains unclear. The CDR3 spans 15 residues. In germline, CDR1 is MNHEY, CDR2 SMNVEV (reference sequence). V lost 6 bases to trimming and J lost 6 bases, with 20 bases between them.

The chain carries TRBV24-1 and TRBJ2-2, with D possibly matching TRBD1 (6 bases). CDR1 KGHDR and CDR2 SFDVKD come from the germline V gene. The CDR3 totals 18 residues. V shed 0 bases and J shed 0 bases, with 13 bases lying between them. The DNA of the CDR3 is TGTGCCACCAGTGATTTGCGTCCAGGGGCAACGAACACCGGGGAGCTGTTTTTT. The encoded protein is CATSDLRPGATNTGELFF.

The V gene is TRBV28, the J gene TRBJ1-5; TRBD1 might be the D (6 bases). The V end lost 5 bases, the J end lost 1 base, and 12 bases lay between the germline ends. The germline CDR1 and CDR2 sequences are MDHEN and SYDVKM. CDR3 length equals 15 residues. The CDR3 here is CASSPLDRSNQPQHF. CDR3 DNA: TGTGCCAGCAGTCCCCTCGACAGGAGCAATCAGCCCCAGCATTTT.

The chain links TRBV4-1 to TRBJ2-7, with D perhaps matching TRBD2 (6 bases). The CDR3 runs to 15 residues. Trimming removed 0 bases from V and 4 bases from J, with 13 bases in between. Looked up from germline, CDR1 is MGHRA and CDR2 is YSYEKL. CDR3 DNA: TGCGCCAGCAGCCAAGATGGAGGGCTCGGGTACGAGCAGTACTTC. Amino acids: CASSQDGGLGYEQYF.

The chain has TRBV5-4 and TRBJ2-7; D might be TRBD2 (6 bases). The CDR3 runs 13 residues. Germline CDR1 SGHNT, CDR2 YYREEE (reference sequence). The germline V and J ends were trimmed by 9 bases and 4 bases, with 17 bases remaining between them. The CDR3 spells CATTLAGSYEQYF. The CDR3 DNA reads as TGTGCCACTACACTCGCGGGGTCATACGAGCAGTACTTC.

The chain employs TRBV7-9 and TRBJ1-3; a weak D match, TRBD1 (5 bases). V dropped 5 bases and J dropped 0 bases, with 14 bases sitting between them. Germline CDR1 reads SEHNR; CDR2 reads FQNEAQ (reference sequence). CDR3 length equals 16 residues. The CDR3: CASSAWGGISGNTIYF. The DNA for the CDR3 is TGTGCCAGCAGCGCCTGGGGGGGGATCTCTGGAAACACCATATATTTT.

V is TRBV5-1 and J is TRBJ2-1, with 9 bases fitting TRBD1. The V gene's germline CDR1 is SGHRS and CDR2 YFSETQ. Trimming at V came to 4 bases and at J to 3 bases, leaving 5 bases not matched to a gene. The CDR3 has 15 amino acids. The CDR3: CASSLGTGIYNEQFF. CDR3 sequence (DNA): TGCGCCAGCAGCCTGGGGACAGGGATCTACAATGAGCAGTTCTTC.

The CDR3, as DNA: TGCGCCAGCAGCCAAGTGGGGGGAAGCTCCTACGAGCAGTACTTC. It specifies CASSQVGGSSYEQYF. The chain joins TRBV4-1 to TRBJ2-7; D might be TRBD2 (6 bases). The length of the CDR3 is 15 residues. Germline V CDR1 and CDR2: MGHRA, YSYEKL. V lost 1 base and J 0 bases, leaving 10 bases between the germline ends.

The V gene is TRBV7-2, the J gene TRBJ1-5; TRBD1 agrees at 10 bases. V lost 5 bases to trimming and J lost 4 bases; unmatched junction nucleotides: 5. The CDR3 is 15 residues long. Germline lookup yields CDR1 SGHTA and CDR2 FQGNSA. In DNA form, the CDR3 reads TGTGCCAGCAGCAGGTCGGGACAGGGGAATCAGCCCCAGCATTTT. It codes for CASSRSGQGNQPQHF.

This clone was observed a single time. This chain uses TRBV5-1 with TRBJ2-1; D gene ambiguous. The V gene's germline CDR1 is SGHRS and CDR2 YFSETQ. V lost 5 bases to trimming and J lost 5 bases, with 14 bases between them. The CDR3 length is 14 residues. CDR3 sequence: CASSVAADDNEQFF. The CDR3 region has the DNA TGCGCCAGCAGTGTCGCTGCGGACGACAATGAGCAGTTCTTC.

This chain joins TRBV5-8 and TRBJ2-1; D gene uncertain. The germline V gene encodes CDR1 SGHTS and CDR2 YDEGEE. Trimming removed 6 bases at V and 8 bases at J, with 21 bases between. This CDR3 comprises 15 residues. CDR3 DNA: TGTGCCAGCATCTTTGACCCCCCATACAACCATGAGCAGTTCTTC. It is translated as CASIFDPPYNHEQFF. The full variable domain, with the rest looked up from reference TRBV5-8 and TRBJ2-1, is EAGVTQSPTHLIKTRGQQATLRCSPISGHTSVYWYQQALGLGLQFLLWYDEGEERNRGNFPPRFSGRQFPNYSSELNVNALELEDSALYLCASIFDPPYNHEQFFGPGTRLTVL.

The chain has TRBV4-1 and TRBJ2-1; D may be TRBD2 (6 bases). This CDR3 contains 17 residues. Germline CDR1 is MGHRA and CDR2 is YSYEKL. V was pared by 0 bases and J by 6 bases, with 18 bases between. The CDR3 nucleotides are TGCGCCAGCAGCCAAGATCGGACGGGGGATTTGGTCAATGAGCAGTTCTTC. Translating gives CASSQDRTGDLVNEQFF.

The chain is built from TRBV19 and TRBJ1-3; weak D call: TRBD1 (6 bases). The germline V gene has CDR1 LNHDA and CDR2 SQIVND (reference sequence). The V gene lost 5 bases and the J gene lost 0 bases, with 14 bases spanning the gap. The CDR3 is 16 amino acids. The CDR3 DNA follows: TGTGCCAGTAGTTCGACAGGCCAAAGCTCTGGAAACACCATATATTTT. It yields the protein CASSSTGQSSGNTIYF.

The chain recombines TRBV29-1 with TRBJ2-7; 11 nucleotides match TRBD1. V gave up 8 bases and J gave up 6 bases; unmatched junction bases: 9. The CDR3 is 13 amino acids. The germline gives CDR1 SQVTM, CDR2 ANQGSEA. CDR3 region: CSFNRGQGGEQYF. In DNA form, the CDR3 reads TGCAGCTTCAACCGGGGACAGGGGGGCGAGCAGTACTTC.

This chain uses TRBV5-6 with TRBJ2-5; TRBD1 matches at 11 bases. The CDR3 has 15 amino acids. Germline loops: CDR1 SGHDT, CDR2 YYEEEE. J was trimmed by 5 bases and V by 6 bases; bases with no gene match: 9. In nucleotides, the CDR3 is TGTGCCAGCATCTGGACAGGGGGCTTTCCGGAGACCCAGTACTTC. Translating gives CASIWTGGFPETQYF.

V is TRBV9 and J is TRBJ1-4; 8 bases align to TRBD1. This CDR3 is built from 15 residues. V gave up 4 bases and J gave up 4 bases; unmatched junction bases: 6. Germline CDR1 is SGDLS and CDR2 is YYNGEE. This CDR3 is CASSPGQGGNEKLFF. The CDR3 nucleotides read TGTGCCAGCAGCCCCGGACAGGGAGGTAATGAAAAACTGTTTTTT.

The chain is built from TRBV18 and TRBJ2-7; 7 nucleotides match TRBD2. Germline CDR1 is KGHSH and CDR2 is LQKENI. The CDR3 has 15 amino acids. V gave up 6 bases and J gave up 0 bases; unmatched junction bases: 8. Here the CDR3 DNA reads TGTGCCAGCTCCTCCAGCGGGACTAACTCCTACGAGCAGTACTTC. Its translation: CASSSSGTNSYEQYF.

In DNA form, the CDR3 reads TGTGCCAGCAGCATCATACAGGGGACTGAAGCTTTCTTT. The encoded protein is CASSIIQGTEAFF. The chain couples TRBV27 to TRBJ1-1, with 7 bases matching TRBD1. V lost 6 bases to trimming and J lost 5 bases; unmatched junction nucleotides: 6. CDR3 length: 13 amino acids. Germline V gene data show CDR1 as MNHEY and CDR2 as SMNVEV (reference sequence).

CDR3 coding DNA: TGTGCCTGGGGACGGGACTCTGGAAACACCATATATTTT. Residues: CAWGRDSGNTIYF. The chain is built from TRBV30 and TRBJ1-3, with no clear D. With 5 bases removed from V and 0 bases from J, the gap between germline ends came to 8 bases. Germline V lookup: CDR1 GTSNPN, CDR2 SVGIG (reference sequence). The CDR3 extends over 13 amino acids.

J is TRBJ2-5 and V is TRBV9; maybe TRBD2 (5 bases). Germline CDR1 and CDR2: SGDLS and YYNGEE. V was pared by 0 bases and J by 1 base, with 13 bases between. The CDR3 is 16 amino acids. CDR3 nucleotides: TGTGCCAGCAGCGTAGAAGTGACGGGGAGCCAAGAGACCCAGTACTTC. It is translated as CASSVEVTGSQETQYF.

The chain uses TRBV19 and TRBJ2-1; 9 nucleotides agree with TRBD2. This CDR3 contains 15 residues. From germline, CDR1 is LNHDA and CDR2 SQIVND (reference sequence). Trimming cost V 10 bases and J 6 bases; bases outside gene matches: 13. Written as DNA, the CDR3 is TGTGCCATCGCAACCGGGCGGGGGGGGCGCAATGAGCAGTTCTTC. It yields the protein CAIATGRGGRNEQFF.